The source of this T cell receptor (beta chain) is a study of blood T cell repertoires in COVID-19. In the study's own analysis: Reference gene primer amplification yielded estimated nucleated cell counts. Some clones are missing from TCRdb's copy, which holds only in-frame ones; the method was immunoSEQ multiplex PCR. V and J calls plus clone size are reproduced from that table; the DNA served to infer D and trimming. The data contain 490,000 or so clones, roughly nine tenths of them seen just once; the ten biggest clones take up approximately 8%. Trimming took 2 bases from V and 4 from J, leaving 8 bases between them. The CDR3 consists of 13 residues. Study members were between about 18 and 95 years old and lived in about two dozen US regions. The study counted Cohort 3 donors as recovered given two negative PCRs, clearance, or symptom resolution.

The clonotype was recovered from an older woman who had recovered from COVID-19. The sequenced material came from PBMCs or T cells enriched from blood (not recorded which). The rearrangement links TRBV12-3 or TRBV12-4 to TRBJ2-5; a possible D gene is TRBD1 (5 bases). The CDR3: CASSLRGSETQYF. CDR3 nucleotide sequence: TGTGCCAGCAGTTTAAGGGGTTCAGAGACCCAGTACTTC.